These 7 T cell receptor beta chains originate from one sample sequenced in a study of blood T cell repertoires in COVID-19. Data came from immunoSEQ multiplex PCR; TCRdb stores just in-frame clones and leaves some out. The sample yields 150,000 to 200,000 clones, roughly 90% seen once. Sequenced: peripheral blood. These receptor sequences come from a man aged 55-75 years with active or convalescent COVID-19.

The chain is built from TRBV27 and TRBJ2-7, with D uncertain. Trimming cost V 6 bases and J 4 bases, with 16 bases left between them. CDR3 size: 14 residues. Germline CDR1 reads MNHEY; CDR2 reads SMNVEV (reference sequence). CDR3 loop: CASSESGRRYEQYF. The CDR3 coding sequence is TGTGCCAGCAGCGAAAGTGGTAGGCGGTACGAGCAGTACTTC.

The V call is TRBV19, the J call TRBJ1-1; TRBD1 might be the D (5 bases). This CDR3 has 15 residues. The V end lost 3 bases, the J end lost 2 bases, and 13 bases lay between the germline ends. CDR1 LNHDA and CDR2 SQIVND come from the germline V gene (reference sequence). CDR3 coding DNA: TGTGCCAGTAGTATCGGGGGTTGGTCTAACACTGAAGCTTTCTTT. Translated: CASSIGGWSNTEAFF. Using reference TRBV19 and TRBJ1-1 for the parts outside the CDR3, the full variable domain is DGGITQSPKYLFRKEGQNVTLSCEQNLNHDAMYWYRQDPGQGLRLIYYSQIVNDFQKGDIAEGYSVSREKKESFPLTVTSAQKNPTAFYLCASSIGGWSNTEAFFGQGTRLTVV.

The chain uses TRBV27 and TRBJ2-7; 7 bases are a match to TRBD2. V shed 8 bases and J 1 base; nucleotides not matched to a gene: 11. The CDR3 consists of 15 residues. Looked up from germline, CDR1 is MNHEY and CDR2 is SMNVEV (reference sequence). CDR3 coding DNA: TGTGCCAGCCGAAGGGGAGGGAGGGGTTCCTACGAGCAGTACTTC. Protein: CASRRGGRGSYEQYF.

The CDR3 protein is CASGTGIENYEQYF. The CDR3 DNA reads as TGTGCCAGCGGTACCGGGATAGAGAATTACGAGCAGTACTTC. This chain links TRBV6-5 with TRBJ2-7; weak D call: TRBD2 (5 bases). Per the germline V gene, CDR1 is MNHEY and CDR2 is SVGAGI. V dropped 8 bases and J dropped 4 bases, with 18 bases sitting between them. This CDR3 has 14 amino acids.

The chain is built from TRBV7-2 and TRBJ1-5; 9 nucleotides line up with TRBD1. Germline CDR1 SGHTA, CDR2 FQGNSA. Losses at the gene ends were 4 bases for V and 3 bases for J; bases not matched to a gene: 7. The length of the CDR3 is 16 residues. CDR3 coding DNA: TGTGCCAGCAGCTCACCCGGGACAGGGAACAATCAGCCCCAGCATTTT. It codes for CASSSPGTGNNQPQHF.

The J gene is TRBJ2-7, the V gene TRBV7-9; no reliable D call. This CDR3 spans 11 amino acids. Germline V CDR1 and CDR2: SEHNR, FQNEAQ (reference sequence). V was clipped by 8 bases and J by 3 bases, with 8 bases between them. This chain's CDR3 is CASGRGYEQYF. The DNA for the CDR3 is TGTGCCAGCGGTAGAGGCTACGAGCAGTACTTC. Based on the CDR3 plus reference TRBV7-9 and TRBJ2-7, the full variable domain is DTGVSQNPRHKITKRGQNVTFRCDPISEHNRLYWYRQTLGQGPEFLTYFQNEAQLEKSRLLSDRFSAERPKGSFSTLEIQRTEQGDSAMYLCASGRGYEQYFGPGTRLTVT.

The chain is built from TRBV24-1 and TRBJ2-1; 10 nucleotides agree with TRBD2. The CDR3 has 17 residues. The trim removed 0 bases at V and 9 bases at J, leaving 10 bases unmatched. Germline CDR1 is KGHDR and CDR2 is SFDVKD. The CDR3 reads CATSDLRALAGDTEQFF. The CDR3 DNA reads TGTGCCACCAGTGATTTGCGCGCTCTAGCGGGAGATACTGAGCAGTTCTTC.